This TCR beta chain was found in a study of T-cell memory formation after mild COVID-19. About the research overall: TCR clusters largely stayed donor specific.

Per germline, CDR1 SGHTA and CDR2 FQGNSA. The CDR3 totals 13 residues. With 0 bases removed from V and 8 bases from J, the gap between germline ends came to 10 bases. The study, taken as a whole, reports: There were some responding clones in pre-infection memory, which suggested that cross-reactive memory had joined. Whereas later expanders leaned CD4+, clones contracting day 15 to 85 showed a balanced CD4/CD8 makeup.

As concerns this clonotype: Its antigen is not identified.

Each CDR3 protein is one row after TCRdb ran MiXCR on the 5' RACE reads. This table has roughly 150,000 distinct CDR3 sequences, 10% to 15% appearing once. The gene calls are TRBV7-2 and TRBJ1-2, with D possibly matching TRBD1 (5 bases). The receptor comes from a man aged 18-30 years who had mild COVID-19 (a few samples of this study predate the infection). Cell type and time point are not known. Sequenced input: PBMCs or a T cell subset sorted from them (not recorded which). The CDR3 loop reads CASSLAGESGYTF. The CDR3 region has the DNA TGTGCCAGCAGCTTAGCAGGGGAAAGCGGCTACACCTTC.